This T cell receptor (beta chain) originates from a study of radiation and T cells in renal cell carcinoma. Points from the study as a whole: In blood, top tumor clones expanded by 2 weeks, shrinking by 4.

About this clone itself: The antigen is undetermined.

Germline V gives CDR1 SGDLS, CDR2 YYNGEE. The CDR3 extends over 14 amino acids. After removal of 7 bases from V and 6 bases from J, the junction contained 9 bases not matched to a gene. Using immunoSEQ multiplex PCR, the repertoire was profiled, and TCRdb retains in-frame clones only, with some absent. In the table there are roughly 58,000 clones, over 60% of which are singletons. This sample's time point: blood 4 weeks post-SBRT, at nephrectomy. Treatment: 15 Gy SBRT to primary tumor, nephrectomy 4 weeks later. The receptor comes from a man aged 55 to 70 with renal cell carcinoma. Sequencing was performed on blood, taken from a patient whose treatment included radiotherapy and nephrectomy. The chain couples TRBV9 to TRBJ2-7; TRBD1 matches 11 bases. For the CDR3, the DNA is TGTGCCAGCGGACAGGGGGCGCAAGGGGCCGAGCAGTACTTC. Its protein product is CASGQGAQGAEQYF.